This paragraph reports one T cell receptor beta chain. These data belong to a study of CD8 T cells in Susac syndrome. Germline V lookup: CDR1 DFQATT, CDR2 SNEGSKA (reference sequence). The CDR3 spans 13 residues. Deletions cut 3 bases from V and 0 bases from J, with 9 bases between. An input of about 0.45 to 1 ug of RNA was subjected to reverse transcription using random hexamers. MiXCR, run by TCRdb on the immunoSEQ multiplex PCR reads, gives a single entry per CDR3 protein. The sample includes about 200,000 distinct CDR3 sequences, roughly 90% of them seen just once. The CD8+ and CD4+ T cells were isolated magnetically using a negative isolation approach, whereas the TEMRA cells were enriched by FACS.

This chain connects TRBV20-1 to TRBJ2-7, with D unresolved. Sequencing was done on a sample of CD4+ T cells from PBMCs. The receptor was derived from a human donor with Susac syndrome. DNA of the CDR3: TGCAGTGCTAGTCGACTTGACTCCTACGAGCAGTACTTC. The encoded protein is CSASRLDSYEQYF.